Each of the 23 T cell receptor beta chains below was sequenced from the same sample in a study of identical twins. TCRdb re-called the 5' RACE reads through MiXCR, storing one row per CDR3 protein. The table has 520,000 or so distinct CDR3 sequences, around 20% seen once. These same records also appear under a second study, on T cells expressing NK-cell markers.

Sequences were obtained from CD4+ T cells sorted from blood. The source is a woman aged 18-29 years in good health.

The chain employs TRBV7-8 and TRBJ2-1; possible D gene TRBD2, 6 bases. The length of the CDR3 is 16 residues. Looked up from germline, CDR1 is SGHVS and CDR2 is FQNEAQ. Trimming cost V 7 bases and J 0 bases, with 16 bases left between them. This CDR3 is CASTPGRETSYNEQFF. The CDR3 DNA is TGTGCCAGCACCCCCGGCCGGGAGACCTCCTACAATGAGCAGTTCTTC.

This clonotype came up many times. The CDR3 is CASSQGAQETQYF. The CDR3, as DNA: TGTGCCAGCAGCCAAGGAGCCCAAGAGACCCAGTACTTC. This chain links TRBV4-2 with TRBJ2-5; D gene unclear. Germline-derived CDR1 and CDR2 are LGHNA and YNFKEQ. V was cut by 1 base and J by 1 base, with 4 bases left in between. The CDR3 length is 13 residues.

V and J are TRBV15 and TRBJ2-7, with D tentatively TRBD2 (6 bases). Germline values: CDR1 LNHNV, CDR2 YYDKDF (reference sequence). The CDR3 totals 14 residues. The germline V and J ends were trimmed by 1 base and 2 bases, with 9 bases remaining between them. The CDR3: CATSRGGEAYEQYF. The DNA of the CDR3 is TGTGCCACCAGCAGAGGGGGGGAAGCCTACGAGCAGTACTTC.

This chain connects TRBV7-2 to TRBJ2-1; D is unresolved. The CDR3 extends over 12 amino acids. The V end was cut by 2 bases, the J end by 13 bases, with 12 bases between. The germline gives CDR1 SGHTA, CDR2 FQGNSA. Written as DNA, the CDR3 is TGTGCCAGCAGCTTAAAGGTAGTTCCTCAGTTCTTC. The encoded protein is CASSLKVVPQFF.

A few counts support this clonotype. CDR3 sequence reads: CASSLVGTSGFYNEQFF. The CDR3 DNA reads as TGTGCCAGCAGCTTGGTTGGGACTAGCGGGTTCTACAATGAGCAGTTCTTC. V and J are TRBV5-6 and TRBJ2-1; 12 bases agree with TRBD2. The junction had 4 bases not matched to a gene; V was cut back by 0 bases and J by 3 bases. The length of the CDR3 is 17 residues. Germline CDR1 SGHDT, CDR2 YYEEEE.

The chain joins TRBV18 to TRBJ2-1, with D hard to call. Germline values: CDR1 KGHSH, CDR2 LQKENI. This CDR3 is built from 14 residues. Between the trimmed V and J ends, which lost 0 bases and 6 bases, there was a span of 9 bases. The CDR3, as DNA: TGTGCCAGCTCACCACCCACACCTTCCAATGAGCAGTTCTTC. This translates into CASSPPTPSNEQFF.

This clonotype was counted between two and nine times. CDR3 loop: CASSSGQGVSPLHF. In DNA form, the CDR3 reads TGCGCCAGCAGCTCCGGACAGGGGGTTTCACCCCTCCACTTT. This chain uses TRBV5-1 with TRBJ1-6; 10 nucleotides agree with TRBD1. Looked up from germline, CDR1 is SGHRS and CDR2 is YFSETQ. V trimming: 3 bases; J trimming: 9 bases; junction bases outside the gene matches: 3. This CDR3 is built from 14 residues. Together with reference TRBV5-1 and TRBJ1-6, the CDR3 gives the full variable domain: KAGVTQTPRYLIKTRGQQVTLSCSPISGHRSVSWYQQTPGQGLQFLFEYFSETQRNKGNFPGRFSGRQFSNSRSEMNVSTLELGDSALYLCASSSGQGVSPLHFGNGTRLTVT.

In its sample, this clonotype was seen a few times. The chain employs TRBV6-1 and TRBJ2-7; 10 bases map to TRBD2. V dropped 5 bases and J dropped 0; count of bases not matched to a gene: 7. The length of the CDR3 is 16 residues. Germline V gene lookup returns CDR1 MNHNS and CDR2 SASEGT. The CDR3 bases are TGTGCCAGCAGTCCCTCTAGCGGGGGAAGCTCCTACGAGCAGTACTTC. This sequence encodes CASSPSSGGSSYEQYF.

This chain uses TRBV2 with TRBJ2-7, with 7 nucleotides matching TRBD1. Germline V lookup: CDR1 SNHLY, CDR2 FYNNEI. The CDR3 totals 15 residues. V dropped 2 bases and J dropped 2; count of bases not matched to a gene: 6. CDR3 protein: CASSELGQGAYEQYF. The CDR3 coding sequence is TGTGCCAGCAGTGAATTGGGGCAGGGGGCCTACGAGCAGTACTTC.

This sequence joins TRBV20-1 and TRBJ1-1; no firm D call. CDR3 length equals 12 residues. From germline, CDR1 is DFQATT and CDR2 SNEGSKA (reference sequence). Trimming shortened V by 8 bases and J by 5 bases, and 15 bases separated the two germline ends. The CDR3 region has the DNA TGCAGTTCACAGAGTAGGGTAACTGAAGCTTTCTTT. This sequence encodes CSSQSRVTEAFF.

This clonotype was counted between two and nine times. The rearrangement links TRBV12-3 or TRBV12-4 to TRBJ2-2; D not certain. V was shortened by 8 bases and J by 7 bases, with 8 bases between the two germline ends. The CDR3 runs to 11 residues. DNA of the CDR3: TGTGCCAGCCGTATAATCGGGGAGCTGTTTTTT. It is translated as CASRIIGELFF.

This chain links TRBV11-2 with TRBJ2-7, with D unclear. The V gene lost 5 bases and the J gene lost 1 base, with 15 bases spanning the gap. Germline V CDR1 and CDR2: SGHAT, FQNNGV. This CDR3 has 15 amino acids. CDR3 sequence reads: CASSPRNEPSYEQYF. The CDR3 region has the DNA TGTGCCAGCAGCCCGCGAAATGAGCCTTCCTACGAGCAGTACTTC.

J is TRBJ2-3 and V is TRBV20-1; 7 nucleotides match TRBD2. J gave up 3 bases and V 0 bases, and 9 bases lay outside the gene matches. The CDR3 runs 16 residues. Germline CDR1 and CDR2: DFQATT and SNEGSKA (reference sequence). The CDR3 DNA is TGCAGTGCTAGAGATCGCCGGCGGGGGTCGACAGATACGCAGTATTTT. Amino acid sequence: CSARDRRRGSTDTQYF.

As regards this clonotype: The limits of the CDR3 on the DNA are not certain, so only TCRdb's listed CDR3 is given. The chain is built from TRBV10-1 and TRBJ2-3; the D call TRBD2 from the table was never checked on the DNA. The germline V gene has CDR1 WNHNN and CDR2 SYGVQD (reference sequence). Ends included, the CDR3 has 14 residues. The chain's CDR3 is CASSEWAGGAPEYF.

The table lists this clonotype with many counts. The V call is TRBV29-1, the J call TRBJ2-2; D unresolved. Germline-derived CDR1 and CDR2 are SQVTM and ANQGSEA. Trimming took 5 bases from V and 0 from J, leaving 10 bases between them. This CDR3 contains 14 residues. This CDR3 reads CSVFTPTNTGELFF. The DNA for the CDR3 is TGCAGCGTTTTCACACCCACGAACACCGGGGAGCTGTTTTTT.

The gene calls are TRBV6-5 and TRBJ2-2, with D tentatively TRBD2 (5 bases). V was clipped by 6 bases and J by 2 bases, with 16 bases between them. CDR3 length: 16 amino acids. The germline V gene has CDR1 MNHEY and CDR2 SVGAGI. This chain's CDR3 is CASRYGRGPNTGELFF. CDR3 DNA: TGTGCCAGCAGATACGGCCGAGGGCCTAACACCGGGGAGCTGTTTTTT.

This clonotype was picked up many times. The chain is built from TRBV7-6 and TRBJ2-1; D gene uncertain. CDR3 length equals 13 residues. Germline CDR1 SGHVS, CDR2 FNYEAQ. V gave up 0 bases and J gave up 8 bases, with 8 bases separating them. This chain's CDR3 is CASSLALRYEQFF. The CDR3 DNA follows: TGTGCCAGCAGCTTAGCTTTACGGTATGAGCAGTTCTTC.

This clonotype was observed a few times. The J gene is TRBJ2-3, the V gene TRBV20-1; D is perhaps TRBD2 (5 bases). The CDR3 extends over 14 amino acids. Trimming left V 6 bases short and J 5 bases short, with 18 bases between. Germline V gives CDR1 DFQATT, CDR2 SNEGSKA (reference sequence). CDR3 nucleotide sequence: TGCAGTGCCATATCTAGCATCAAAGGAGATACGCAGTATTTT. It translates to CSAISSIKGDTQYF.

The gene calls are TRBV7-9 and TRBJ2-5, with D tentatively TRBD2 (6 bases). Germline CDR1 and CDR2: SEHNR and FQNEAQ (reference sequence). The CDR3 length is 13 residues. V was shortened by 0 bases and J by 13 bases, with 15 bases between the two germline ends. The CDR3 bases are TGTGCCAGCAGCTTAGCGTCGGGGGAAAAGTCGTACTTC. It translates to CASSLASGEKSYF.

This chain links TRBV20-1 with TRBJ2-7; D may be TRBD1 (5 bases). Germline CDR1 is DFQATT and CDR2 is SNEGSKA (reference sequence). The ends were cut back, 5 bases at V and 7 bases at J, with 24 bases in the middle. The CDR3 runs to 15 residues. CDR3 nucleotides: TGCAGTGCTCTAAACCAGGGAAGGTTTATAGGGGAGCAGTACTTC. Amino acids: CSALNQGRFIGEQYF.

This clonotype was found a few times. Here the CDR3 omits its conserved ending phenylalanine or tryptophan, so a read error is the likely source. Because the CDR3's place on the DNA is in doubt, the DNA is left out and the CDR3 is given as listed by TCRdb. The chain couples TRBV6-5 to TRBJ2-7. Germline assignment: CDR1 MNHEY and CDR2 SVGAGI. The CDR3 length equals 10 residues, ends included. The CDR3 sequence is CASNQPSQSI.

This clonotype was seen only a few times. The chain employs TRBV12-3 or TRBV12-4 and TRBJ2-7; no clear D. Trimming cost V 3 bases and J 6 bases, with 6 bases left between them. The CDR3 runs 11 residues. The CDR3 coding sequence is TGTGCCAGCAGTTTCTCCCTCGAGCAGTACTTC. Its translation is CASSFSLEQYF.

The CDR3 sequence is CASSLATGYPSTEAFF. The CDR3 DNA is TGCGCCAGCAGCTTGGCGACAGGCTATCCGAGCACTGAAGCTTTCTTT. The chain couples TRBV5-1 to TRBJ1-1; possible D gene TRBD1, 6 bases. CDR1 and CDR2 from the germline V gene are SGHRS and YFSETQ. The CDR3 runs to 16 residues. The ends were cut back, 0 bases at V and 4 bases at J, with 16 bases in the middle.